A single sample is the source of the 19 T cell receptor beta chains below, sequenced in a study of T cell repertoires in cytomegalovirus infection. Their antigen targets remain unknown. In TCRdb, the reads were re-called with MiXCR into one record per CDR3 protein. The table shows approximately 260,000 distinct CDR3 sequences, with about 20% occurring only once. The material was cultured PBMCs, obtained from culture after CMV antigen stimulation. These receptors came from a human donor in good health (CMV status not recorded). Some clones in this sample may be carry-over from other donors' samples.

This clonotype occurred a few times. The chain has TRBV27 and TRBJ1-1, with D possibly being TRBD1 (6 bases). There are 14 residues in the CDR3. CDR1 and CDR2 from the germline V gene are MNHEY and SMNVEV (reference sequence). V was trimmed by 7 bases and J by 5 bases, leaving 17 bases between them. The CDR3 spells CASIGMGAMTEAFF. In nucleotides, the CDR3 is TGTGCCAGCATCGGCATGGGGGCCATGACTGAAGCTTTCTTT.

The rearrangement joins TRBV29-1 to TRBJ2-5; maybe TRBD2 (5 bases). Trimming stripped 3 bases from V and 5 bases from J, with 7 bases between. The germline CDR1 and CDR2 sequences are SQVTM and ANQGSEA. The CDR3 consists of 11 residues. The CDR3 reads CSVEIAETQYF. DNA for the CDR3: TGCAGCGTTGAGATAGCGGAGACCCAGTACTTC.

The V gene is TRBV4-2, the J gene TRBJ2-7; 12 bases map to TRBD2. The CDR3 is 16 amino acids. V dropped 0 bases and J dropped 5; count of bases not matched to a gene: 5. Germline V gene sequence: CDR1 LGHNA, CDR2 YNFKEQ. The CDR3 sequence: CASSQDLTSGRNEQYF. In DNA form, the CDR3 reads TGTGCCAGCAGCCAAGATCTAACTAGCGGGAGGAACGAGCAGTACTTC.

This clonotype was seen many times. Here the CDR3 reads CASSHSRTAVSYNEQFF. Here the CDR3 DNA reads TGTGCCAGCAGTCATAGCCGGACAGCCGTCTCCTACAATGAGCAGTTCTTC. The chain uses TRBV27 and TRBJ2-1; possibly TRBD1 for D (6 bases). The germline V gene encodes CDR1 MNHEY and CDR2 SMNVEV (reference sequence). This CDR3 is 17 amino acids long. Deletions cut 5 bases from V and 0 bases from J, with 17 bases between.

This clonotype was detected many times. The V gene is TRBV7-2, the J gene TRBJ2-2; 8 bases align to TRBD2. With V trimmed by 5 bases and J by 3 bases, 14 bases remained unmatched. Germline values: CDR1 SGHTA, CDR2 FQGNSA. This CDR3 is built from 18 residues. The CDR3 DNA reads as TGTGCCAGCAGCCCGCCCCGCCCGGGAGGGATCTACACCGGGGAGCTGTTTTTT. It translates to CASSPPRPGGIYTGELFF.

This chain uses TRBV28 with TRBJ1-1, with a tentative D call TRBD1 (6 bases). This CDR3 has 12 amino acids. Trimming removed 4 bases from V and 11 bases from J, with 14 bases in between. CDR1 is MDHEN, CDR2 SYDVKM, per germline. The CDR3 DNA sequence: TGTGCCAGCAGTTCACGACAGGTACGGGCTTTCTTT. It translates to CASSSRQVRAFF. The variable domain in full, with the rest retrieved from reference TRBV28 and TRBJ1-1, is DVKVTQSSRYLVKRTGEKVFLECVQDMDHENMFWYRQDPGLGLRLIYFSYDVKMKEKGDIPEGYSVSREKKERFSLILESASTNQTSMYLCASSSRQVRAFFGQGTRLTVV.

At least ten counts were recorded for this clonotype. V usage is TRBV7-8 and J usage is TRBJ2-7; 7 nucleotides match TRBD2. This CDR3 has 15 amino acids. CDR1 SGHVS and CDR2 FQNEAQ come from the germline V gene. The trim removed 8 bases at V and 3 bases at J, leaving 13 bases unmatched. The CDR3 coding sequence is TGTGCCAGCGGATCCCTTTGGCGGGAGCGCTACGAGCAGTACTTC. Its translation: CASGSLWRERYEQYF.

This clonotype was found many times. The V gene is TRBV7-2, the J gene TRBJ1-5; no definite D call. The CDR3 covers 12 residues. V lost 3 bases and J 3 bases, leaving 3 bases between the germline ends. Germline-derived CDR1 and CDR2 are SGHTA and FQGNSA. The CDR3 is CASSLSNQPQHF. The CDR3 DNA sequence: TGTGCCAGCAGCTTGTCCAATCAGCCCCAGCATTTT.

The chain uses TRBV20-1 and TRBJ2-7; D is unresolved. From germline, CDR1 is DFQATT and CDR2 SNEGSKA (reference sequence). This CDR3 has 10 amino acids. V was shortened by 3 bases and J by 4 bases, with 4 bases between the two germline ends. CDR3 sequence reads: CSASGYEQYF. Written as DNA, the CDR3 is TGCAGTGCTAGCGGGTACGAGCAGTACTTC.

This clonotype has a handful of counts. CDR3: CASTQGTGLTGELFF. CDR3 DNA sequence: TGTGCCAGCACCCAGGGGACAGGGTTAACCGGGGAGCTGTTTTTT. The J gene is TRBJ2-2, the V gene TRBV6-5; 9 bases agree with TRBD1. The V gene's germline CDR1 is MNHEY and CDR2 SVGAGI. The CDR3 contains 15 residues. The junction had 8 bases not matched to a gene; V was cut back by 7 bases and J by 5 bases.

The chain employs TRBV29-1 and TRBJ2-1; 10 bases are a match to TRBD2. V lost 4 bases and J lost 7; bases outside the gene matches: 16. This CDR3 spans 17 amino acids. Germline V gene sequence: CDR1 SQVTM, CDR2 ANQGSEA. CDR3 amino acids: CSVGIGIASGSKNEQFF. Here the CDR3 DNA reads TGCAGCGTTGGTATAGGGATTGCTAGCGGGAGTAAGAATGAGCAGTTCTTC.

This clonotype was seen only a few times. V is TRBV27 and J is TRBJ2-1; 13 bases are shared with TRBD2. Germline values: CDR1 MNHEY, CDR2 SMNVEV (reference sequence). Losses at the gene ends were 7 bases for V and 2 bases for J; bases not matched to a gene: 5. CDR3 length: 16 amino acids. CDR3 loop: CASNRLAGGPYNEQFF. The CDR3 nucleotides are TGTGCCAGCAACCGACTAGCGGGAGGCCCCTACAATGAGCAGTTCTTC.

This clonotype was seen ten or more times. The genes are TRBV7-2 and TRBJ2-7; D is possibly TRBD1 or TRBD2 (6 bases each). CDR1 SGHTA and CDR2 FQGNSA come from the germline V gene. Trimming took 5 bases from V and 0 from J, leaving 14 bases between them. The CDR3 totals 15 residues. CDR3 in DNA: TGTGCCAGCAGCCAAGGCGGGACACACTCCTACGAGCAGTACTTC. Its translation: CASSQGGTHSYEQYF.

The J gene is TRBJ1-2, the V gene TRBV12-3 or TRBV12-4; 10 bases are shared with TRBD1. The CDR3 is 15 residues long. The junction had 8 bases not matched to a gene; V was cut back by 3 bases and J by 7 bases. Here the CDR3 DNA reads TGTGCCAGCAGTTTCAAGGGGACAGGGGTCGGTGGCTACACCTTC. This codes for CASSFKGTGVGGYTF.

This clonotype was observed many times. V gene TRBV7-2 combines with J gene TRBJ2-5; D not certain. This CDR3 has 14 residues. Germline values: CDR1 SGHTA, CDR2 FQGNSA. Trimming stripped 1 base from V and 4 bases from J, with 10 bases between. The CDR3 region has the DNA TGTGCCAGCAGCTTAGTGACGACCCGAGAGACCCAGTACTTC. Translation: CASSLVTTRETQYF.

This clonotype was recorded many times. The rearrangement links TRBV7-6 to TRBJ1-2; no firm D call. Trimming took off 5 bases at V and 7 bases at J, with 23 bases between the two ends. Germline CDR1 is SGHVS and CDR2 is FNYEAQ. The CDR3 contains 16 residues. The CDR3 sequence: CASSLNPRPEIGGYTF. The CDR3 DNA reads TGTGCCAGCAGCCTAAACCCACGACCGGAAATTGGTGGCTACACCTTC.

This clonotype was recorded many times. The CDR3 reads CASSLGMVNIQYF. The CDR3 DNA sequence: TGTGCCAGCAGTTTAGGGATGGTAAACATTCAGTACTTC. The genes are TRBV12-3 or TRBV12-4 and TRBJ2-4; D is unresolved. The CDR3 contains 13 residues. V lost 1 base and J lost 6, with 7 bases in between.

This chain uses TRBV12-3 or TRBV12-4 with TRBJ1-6, with a possible D match to TRBD1 (6 bases). The CDR3 has 16 residues. V was clipped by 10 bases and J by 6 bases, with 22 bases between them. The CDR3 region is CATATGEDSSNSPLHF. As DNA, the CDR3 is TGTGCCACCGCCACGGGTGAGGACAGTTCTAATTCACCCCTCCACTTT.

This clonotype was seen repeatedly, ten times or more. The CDR3 region has the DNA TGCGCCAGCAGCCAAGAGCCCGGACTAGATTGGACCGGGGAGCTGTTTTTT. This sequence encodes CASSQEPGLDWTGELFF. The chain combines TRBV4-3 with TRBJ2-2; 7 bases line up with TRBD2. Trimming took 0 bases from V and 5 from J; bases not matched to a gene: 9. Germline CDR1 and CDR2: LGHNA and YSLEER. This CDR3 region has 17 residues.